These T cell receptor beta chains were read from a single sample in a study of shared clonotypes between healthy human individuals. Assay used: immunoSEQ multiplex PCR; TCRdb lists only in-frame clones, some missing. The repertoire consists of 2 million to 2.5 million clones, with roughly 94% occurring once and the leading ten covering 0.9% to 1.4%. The sample taken for sequencing was naive CD8+ T cells sorted from blood. The source is a man aged 18 to 30 in good health. CDR3s include the opening cysteine and the closing phenylalanine or tryptophan. Each record gives: D gene, J gene, clone size, V gene, CDR3 protein, CDR3 DNA. The D gene is left open where the match is weak. Clone sizes are given selectively: once, few, many, or a class where the clone is expanded.

NA TRBJ2-6 NA TRBV4-2 CASSQGGANVLTF TGTGCCAGCAGCCAAGGTGGGGCCAACGTCCTGACTTTC
NA TRBJ1-2 NA TRBV9 CASSEGIGAYGYTF TGTGCCAGCAGCGAGGGGATCGGGGCCTATGGCTACACCTTC
NA TRBJ2-7 few TRBV4-1 CASSQEEAYEQYF TGCGCCAGCAGCCAAGAGGAAGCCTACGAGCAGTACTTC
NA TRBJ2-7 NA TRBV30 CAWSVEGTDLDEQYF TGTGCCTGGAGTGTAGAGGGCACGGACCTCGACGAGCAGTACTTC
NA TRBJ2-5 once TRBV13 CASSRKGQAQETQYF TGTGCCAGCAGCCGTAAAGGGCAGGCACAAGAGACCCAGTACTTC
NA TRBJ2-7 NA TRBV21-1 CASSPQGQDSYEQYF TGTGCCAGCAGCCCCCAAGGACAGGATTCCTACGAGCAGTACTTC
NA TRBJ2-7 NA TRBV7-2 CASSFADSYEQYF TGTGCCAGCAGCTTCGCCGACAGCTACGAGCAGTACTTC
NA TRBJ2-3 NA TRBV27 CASSTLTWGDTQYF TGTGCCAGCAGCACCCTCACTTGGGGAGATACGCAGTATTTT
NA TRBJ2-7 once TRBV5-6 CASSLGGPGEQYF TGTGCCAGCAGCTTGGGAGGCCCGGGGGAGCAGTACTTC
NA TRBJ2-2 NA TRBV7-6 CASSLERLNTGELFF TGTGCCAGCAGCTTGGAGCGCCTGAACACCGGGGAGCTGTTTTTT